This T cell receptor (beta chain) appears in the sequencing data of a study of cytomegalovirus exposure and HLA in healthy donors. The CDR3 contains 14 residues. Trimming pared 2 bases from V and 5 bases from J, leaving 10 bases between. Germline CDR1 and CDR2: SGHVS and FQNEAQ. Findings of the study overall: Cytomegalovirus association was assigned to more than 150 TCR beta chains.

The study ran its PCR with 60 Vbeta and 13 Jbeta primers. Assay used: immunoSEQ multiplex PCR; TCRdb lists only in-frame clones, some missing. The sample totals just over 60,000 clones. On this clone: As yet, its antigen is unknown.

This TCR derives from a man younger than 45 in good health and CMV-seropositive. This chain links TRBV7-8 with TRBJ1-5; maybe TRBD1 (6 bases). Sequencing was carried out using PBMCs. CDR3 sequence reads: CASSLSRGYQPQHF. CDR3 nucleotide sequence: TGTGCCAGCAGCTTAAGCAGGGGTTATCAGCCCCAGCATTTT.